This TCR beta chain was retrieved from a study of CD4 T cells in relation to SARS-CoV-2 and coronaviruses. Here immunoSEQ multiplex PCR was the method, and the copy in TCRdb shows in-frame clones only, minus some. Of about 68,000 clones detected, approximately 95% appear once; the ten largest clones hold 0.2% to 0.25%. In regard to this clone: Its antigen is as yet unknown.

Germline loops: CDR1 MDHEN, CDR2 SYDVKM. The V gene lost 7 bases and the J gene lost 5 bases, with 16 bases spanning the gap. The CDR3 sequence is 14 residues long. Whole-study results and caveats: No donor gave both pre-pandemic and post-infection samples. Memory recall responses, not primary responses primed in culture, are what the assay detects.

Before the COVID-19 pandemic, during about 2011-2019, CD4+ T cells were taken from unexposed donors. CD4 enrichment then naive enrichment separated naive from memory CD4+ cells. Sequenced: naive CD4+ T cells from PBMCs. Subset meaning: naive CD4+ T cells isolated by negative enrichment. The chain carries TRBV28 and TRBJ2-3; TRBD1 might be the D (6 bases). This clonotype was sampled from a human donor in good health. Here the CDR3 reads CASISQGRGDTQYF. The CDR3 DNA reads TGTGCCAGCATATCCCAGGGGAGAGGAGATACGCAGTATTTT. Using reference TRBV28 and TRBJ2-3 for the parts outside the CDR3, the full variable domain is DVKVTQSSRYLVKRTGEKVFLECVQDMDHENMFWYRQDPGLGLRLIYFSYDVKMKEKGDIPEGYSVSREKKERFSLILESASTNQTSMYLCASISQGRGDTQYFGPGTRLTVL.